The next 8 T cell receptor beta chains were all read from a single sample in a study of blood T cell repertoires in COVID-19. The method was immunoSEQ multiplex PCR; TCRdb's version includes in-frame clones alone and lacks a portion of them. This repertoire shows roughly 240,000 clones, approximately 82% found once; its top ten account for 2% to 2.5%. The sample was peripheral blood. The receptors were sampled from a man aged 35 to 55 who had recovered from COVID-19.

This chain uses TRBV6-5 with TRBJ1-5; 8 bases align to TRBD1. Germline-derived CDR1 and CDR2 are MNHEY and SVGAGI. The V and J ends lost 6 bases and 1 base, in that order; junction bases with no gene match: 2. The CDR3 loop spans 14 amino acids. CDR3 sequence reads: CASSRTGSNQPQHF. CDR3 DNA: TGTGCCAGCAGCCGGACAGGGAGCAATCAGCCCCAGCATTTT.

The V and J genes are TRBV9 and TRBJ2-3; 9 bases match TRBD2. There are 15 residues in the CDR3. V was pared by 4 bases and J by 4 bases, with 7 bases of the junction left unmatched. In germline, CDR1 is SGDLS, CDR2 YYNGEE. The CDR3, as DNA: TGTGCCAGCAGCCCCGAGGCGGGGGGGCCAGATACGCAGTATTTT. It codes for CASSPEAGGPDTQYF.

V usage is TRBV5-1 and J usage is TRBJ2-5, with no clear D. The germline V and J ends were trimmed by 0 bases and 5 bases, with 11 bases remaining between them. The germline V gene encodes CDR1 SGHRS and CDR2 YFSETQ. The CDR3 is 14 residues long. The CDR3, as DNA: TGCGCCAGCAGCTTGGCCCCCCACGGGGAGACCCAGTACTTC. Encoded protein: CASSLAPHGETQYF. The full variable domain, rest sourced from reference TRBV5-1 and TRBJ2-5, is KAGVTQTPRYLIKTRGQQVTLSCSPISGHRSVSWYQQTPGQGLQFLFEYFSETQRNKGNFPGRFSGRQFSNSRSEMNVSTLELGDSALYLCASSLAPHGETQYFGPGTRLLVL.

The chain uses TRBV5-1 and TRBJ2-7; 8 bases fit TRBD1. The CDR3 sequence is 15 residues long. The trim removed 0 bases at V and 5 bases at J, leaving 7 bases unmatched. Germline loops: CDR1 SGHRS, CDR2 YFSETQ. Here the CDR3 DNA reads TGCGCCAGCAGCTTGGAACCCAGGGGGCTCCACGAGCAGTACTTC. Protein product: CASSLEPRGLHEQYF.

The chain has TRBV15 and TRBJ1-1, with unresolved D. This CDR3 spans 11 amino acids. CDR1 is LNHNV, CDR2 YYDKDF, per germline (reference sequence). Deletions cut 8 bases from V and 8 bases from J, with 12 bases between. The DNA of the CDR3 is TGTGCCACCCGGGAGACGGACGAAGCTTTCTTT. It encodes CATRETDEAFF.

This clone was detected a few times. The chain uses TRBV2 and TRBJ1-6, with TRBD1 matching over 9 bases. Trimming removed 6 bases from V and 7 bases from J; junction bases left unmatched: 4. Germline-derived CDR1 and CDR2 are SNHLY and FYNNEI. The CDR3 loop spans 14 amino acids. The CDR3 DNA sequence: TGTGCCAGCAGGGCTGGGACAGGGAATTCACCCCTCCACTTT. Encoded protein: CASRAGTGNSPLHF.

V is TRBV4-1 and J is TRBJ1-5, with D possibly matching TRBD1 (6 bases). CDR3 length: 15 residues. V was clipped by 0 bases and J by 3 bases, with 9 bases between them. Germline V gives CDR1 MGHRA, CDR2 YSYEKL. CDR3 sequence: CASSQERGANQPQHF. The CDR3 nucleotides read TGCGCCAGCAGCCAAGAACGGGGGGCCAATCAGCCCCAGCATTTT.

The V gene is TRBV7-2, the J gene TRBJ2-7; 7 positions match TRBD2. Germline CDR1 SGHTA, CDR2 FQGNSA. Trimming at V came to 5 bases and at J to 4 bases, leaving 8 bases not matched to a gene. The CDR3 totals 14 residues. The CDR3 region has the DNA TGTGCCAGCAGCCCGGGAGGCGGTACATACGAGCAGTACTTC. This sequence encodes CASSPGGGTYEQYF.